This record concerns one T cell receptor (beta chain) sequence. No antigen is known for it. The data are from a study of blood T cells in healthy people across ages. About the study: About one barcoded beta molecule was captured per two T cells (by template switching).

Germline lookup yields CDR1 SGHKS and CDR2 YYEKEE (reference sequence). The CDR3 runs 11 residues. V was clipped by 4 bases and J by 9 bases, with 8 bases between them. Using a J-beta primer mix together with a sample-barcoded 5' primer, a second PCR was run for roughly 6 to 11 cycles. TCRdb reprocessed the 5' RACE reads via MiXCR and lists one record per CDR3 protein. The sample has hundreds of thousands of distinct CDR3 sequences, 20% to 25% seen once. Study-level points and caveats: Long-lived donors had more naive CD4+ cells and higher diversity than aged donors.

The chain carries TRBV5-5 and TRBJ2-1, with D unresolved. The origin of this receptor is a man in his 70s in good health. The sequenced sample was blood. Here the CDR3 reads CASSLESEQFF. DNA of the CDR3: TGTGCCAGCAGCCTAGAAAGTGAGCAGTTCTTC.